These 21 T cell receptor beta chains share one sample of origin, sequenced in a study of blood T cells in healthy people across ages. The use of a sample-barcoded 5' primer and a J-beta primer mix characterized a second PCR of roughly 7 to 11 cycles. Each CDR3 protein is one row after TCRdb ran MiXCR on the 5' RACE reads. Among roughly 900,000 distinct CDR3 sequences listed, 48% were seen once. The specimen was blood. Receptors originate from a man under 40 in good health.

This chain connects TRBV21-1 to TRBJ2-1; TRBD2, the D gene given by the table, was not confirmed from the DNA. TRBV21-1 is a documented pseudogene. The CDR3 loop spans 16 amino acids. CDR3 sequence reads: CASSKGWRGGYNEQFF. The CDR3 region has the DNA TGTGCCAGCAGCAAAGGGTGGCGGGGGGGTTACAATGAGCAGTTCTTC.

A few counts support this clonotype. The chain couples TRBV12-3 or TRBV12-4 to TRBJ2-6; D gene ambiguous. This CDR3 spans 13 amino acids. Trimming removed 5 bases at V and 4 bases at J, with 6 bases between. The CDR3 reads CASSPIGANVLTF. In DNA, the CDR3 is TGTGCCAGCAGTCCCATCGGGGCCAACGTCCTGACTTTC.

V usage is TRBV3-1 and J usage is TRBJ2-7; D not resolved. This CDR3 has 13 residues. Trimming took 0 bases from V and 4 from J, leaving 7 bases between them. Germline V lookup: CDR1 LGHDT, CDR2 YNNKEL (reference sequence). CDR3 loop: CASSQDRIYEQYF. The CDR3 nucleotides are TGTGCCAGCAGCCAAGATCGAATTTACGAGCAGTACTTC.

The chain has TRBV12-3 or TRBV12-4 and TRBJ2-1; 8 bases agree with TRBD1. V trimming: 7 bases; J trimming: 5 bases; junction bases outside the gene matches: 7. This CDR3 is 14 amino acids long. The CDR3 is CASNPGTGDNEQFF. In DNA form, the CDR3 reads TGTGCCAGCAATCCGGGGACAGGAGACAATGAGCAGTTCTTC.

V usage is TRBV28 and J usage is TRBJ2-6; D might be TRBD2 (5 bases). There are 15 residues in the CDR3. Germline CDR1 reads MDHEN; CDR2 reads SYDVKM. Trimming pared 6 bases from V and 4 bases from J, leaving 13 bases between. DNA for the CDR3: TGTGCCAGCAGCCGTCGCCCGGGAGGGGCCAACGTCCTGACTTTC. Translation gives CASSRRPGGANVLTF.

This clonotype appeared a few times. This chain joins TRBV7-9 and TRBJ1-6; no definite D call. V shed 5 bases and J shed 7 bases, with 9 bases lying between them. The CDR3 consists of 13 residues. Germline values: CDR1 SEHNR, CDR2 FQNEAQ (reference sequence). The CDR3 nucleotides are TGTGCCAGCAGCCGAGGACCAAATTCACCCCTCCACTTT. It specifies CASSRGPNSPLHF.

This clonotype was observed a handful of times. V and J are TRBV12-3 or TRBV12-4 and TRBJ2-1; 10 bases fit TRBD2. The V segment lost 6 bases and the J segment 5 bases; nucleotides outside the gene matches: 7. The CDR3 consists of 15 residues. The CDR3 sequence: CASRELAGSHNEQFF. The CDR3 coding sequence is TGTGCCAGCAGAGAACTAGCGGGGAGTCACAATGAGCAGTTCTTC.

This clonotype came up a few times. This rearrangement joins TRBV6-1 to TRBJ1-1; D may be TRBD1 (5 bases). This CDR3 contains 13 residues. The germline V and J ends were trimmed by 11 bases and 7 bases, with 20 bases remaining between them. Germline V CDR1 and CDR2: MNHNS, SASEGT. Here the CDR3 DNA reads TGTGCCGGGGGGGAACGGAGCACCCTTGAAGCTTTCTTT. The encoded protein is CAGGERSTLEAFF.

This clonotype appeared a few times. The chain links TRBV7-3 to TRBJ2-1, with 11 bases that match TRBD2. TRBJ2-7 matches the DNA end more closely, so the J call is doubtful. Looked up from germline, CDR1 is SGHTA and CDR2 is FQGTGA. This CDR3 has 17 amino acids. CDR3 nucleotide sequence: TGTGCCAGCAGCTTAATAGCTAGCGGGGGGTCTCAGGATGAGCAGTACTTC. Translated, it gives CASSLIASGGSQDEQYF.

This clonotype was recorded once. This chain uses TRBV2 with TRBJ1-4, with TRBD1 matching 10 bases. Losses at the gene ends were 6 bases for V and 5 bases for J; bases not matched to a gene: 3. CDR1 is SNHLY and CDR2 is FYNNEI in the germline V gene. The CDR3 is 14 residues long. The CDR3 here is CASRRTGGNEKLFF. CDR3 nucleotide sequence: TGTGCCAGCAGGAGGACAGGGGGGAATGAAAAACTGTTTTTT.

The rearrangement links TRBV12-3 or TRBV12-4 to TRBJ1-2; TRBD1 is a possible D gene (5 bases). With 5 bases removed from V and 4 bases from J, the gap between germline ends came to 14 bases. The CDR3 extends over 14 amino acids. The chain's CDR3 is CASSVRQSPYGYTF. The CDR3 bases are TGTGCCAGCAGTGTCCGACAGAGCCCCTATGGCTACACCTTC.

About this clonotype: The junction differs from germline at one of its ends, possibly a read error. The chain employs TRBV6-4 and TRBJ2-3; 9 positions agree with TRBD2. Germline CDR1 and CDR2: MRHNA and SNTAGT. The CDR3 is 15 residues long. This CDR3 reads CASSDARGGTGTQYF. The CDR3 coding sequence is TGTGCCAGCAGCGACGCGCGGGGGGGCACAGGTACGCAGTATTTT.

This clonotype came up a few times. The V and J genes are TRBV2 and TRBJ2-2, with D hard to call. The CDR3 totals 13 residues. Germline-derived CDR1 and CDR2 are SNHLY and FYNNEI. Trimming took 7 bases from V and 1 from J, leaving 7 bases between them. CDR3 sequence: CASTVLNTGELFF. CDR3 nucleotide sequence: TGTGCCAGCACGGTCTTGAACACCGGGGAGCTGTTTTTT.

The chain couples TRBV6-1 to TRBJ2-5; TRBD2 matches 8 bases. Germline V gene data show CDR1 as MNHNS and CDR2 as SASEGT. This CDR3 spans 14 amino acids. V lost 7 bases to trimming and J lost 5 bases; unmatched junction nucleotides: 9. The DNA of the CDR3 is TGTGCCAGCACAATCGGGGGGGCCTTCGAGACCCAGTACTTC. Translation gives CASTIGGAFETQYF.

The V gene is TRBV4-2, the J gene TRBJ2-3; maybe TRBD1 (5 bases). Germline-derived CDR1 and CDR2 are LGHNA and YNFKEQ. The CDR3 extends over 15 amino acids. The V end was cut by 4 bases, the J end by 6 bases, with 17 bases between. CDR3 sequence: CASSLEGASQDTQYF. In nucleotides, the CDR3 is TGTGCCAGCAGCCTGGAAGGGGCCAGCCAGGATACGCAGTATTTT.

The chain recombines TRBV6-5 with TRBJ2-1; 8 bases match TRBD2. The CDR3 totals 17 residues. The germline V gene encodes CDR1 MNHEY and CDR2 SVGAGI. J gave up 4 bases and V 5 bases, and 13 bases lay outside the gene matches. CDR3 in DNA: TGTGCCAGCAGTACCCTGAAAGCGGGGGCCGCTTACAATGAGCAGTTCTTC. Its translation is CASSTLKAGAAYNEQFF.

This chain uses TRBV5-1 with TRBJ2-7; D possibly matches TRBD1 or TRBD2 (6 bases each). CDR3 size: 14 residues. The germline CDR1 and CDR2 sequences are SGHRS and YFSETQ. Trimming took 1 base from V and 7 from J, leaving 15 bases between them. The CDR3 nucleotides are TGCGCCAGCAGCTTGAATCCGGGGGCGGAGGAGCAGTACTTC. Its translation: CASSLNPGAEEQYF.

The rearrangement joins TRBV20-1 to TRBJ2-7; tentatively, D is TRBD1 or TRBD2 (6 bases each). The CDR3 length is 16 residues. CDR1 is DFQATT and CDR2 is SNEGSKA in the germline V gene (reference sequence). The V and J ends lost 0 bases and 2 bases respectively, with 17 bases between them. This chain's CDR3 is CSARDLRAGQAYEQYF. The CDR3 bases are TGCAGTGCTAGAGATCTCCGTGCGGGACAAGCCTACGAGCAGTACTTC.

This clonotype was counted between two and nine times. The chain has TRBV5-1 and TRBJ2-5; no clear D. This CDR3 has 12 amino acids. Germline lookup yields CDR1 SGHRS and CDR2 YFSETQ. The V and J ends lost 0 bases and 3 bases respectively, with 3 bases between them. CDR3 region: CASSLAKETQYF. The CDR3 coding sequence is TGCGCCAGCAGCTTGGCCAAAGAGACCCAGTACTTC.

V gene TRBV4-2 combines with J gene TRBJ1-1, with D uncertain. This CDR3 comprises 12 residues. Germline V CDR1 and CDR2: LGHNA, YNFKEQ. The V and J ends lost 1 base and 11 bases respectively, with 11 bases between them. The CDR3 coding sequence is TGTGCCAGCAGCCAAGGGAGTGATAGGGCTTTCTTT. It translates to CASSQGSDRAFF.

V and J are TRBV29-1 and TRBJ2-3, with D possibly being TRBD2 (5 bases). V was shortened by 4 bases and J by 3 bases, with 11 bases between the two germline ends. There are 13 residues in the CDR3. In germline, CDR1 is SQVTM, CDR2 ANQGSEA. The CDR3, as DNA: TGCAGCGTTGCCGGGGTCCTAACAGATACGCAGTATTTT. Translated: CSVAGVLTDTQYF.